The entry below describes one T cell receptor (beta chain). This entry is derived from a study of blood T cell repertoires in COVID-19. The CDR3 sequence is 15 residues long. Trimming cost V 4 bases and J 0 bases, with 10 bases left between them. The germline V gene has CDR1 SGHTA and CDR2 FQGNSA. Some clones are missing from TCRdb's copy, which holds only in-frame ones; the method was immunoSEQ multiplex PCR. The data contain approximately 300,000 clones, 85% of them singletons. The sequenced sample consisted of PBMCs or T cells enriched from blood (not recorded which). The chain is built from TRBV7-2 and TRBJ1-3; tentatively, D is TRBD1 (6 bases). The sequence was collected from a young woman who had been exposed to COVID-19. This CDR3 reads CASSSRGPSGNTIYF. Written as DNA, the CDR3 is TGTGCCAGCAGCTCCAGGGGCCCCTCTGGAAACACCATATATTTT.